This TCR beta chain was sequenced in a study of cytomegalovirus exposure and HLA in healthy donors. Study outcomes and limitations: Cytomegalovirus association was assigned to more than 150 TCR beta chains.

The PCR had 60 Vbeta and 13 Jbeta primers. TCRdb keeps only in-frame clones here, not all; method: immunoSEQ multiplex PCR. The sample yields 130,000 or so clones, over 60% seen once. As concerns this clone: Antigen: not known.

V was trimmed by 7 bases and J by 4 bases, leaving 14 bases between them. The V gene's germline CDR1 is SQVTM and CDR2 ANQGSEA. CDR3 length: 12 residues. This receptor was identified in a man younger than 35 in good health and CMV-seropositive. The specimen was PBMCs. The V gene is TRBV29-1, the J gene TRBJ2-7; a possible D gene is TRBD1 (5 bases). The CDR3 here is CSALDKPYEQYF. As DNA, the CDR3 is TGCAGCGCTTTGGACAAACCTTACGAGCAGTACTTC.